These 3 T cell receptor beta chains originate from one sample sequenced in a study of technical replicates of blood from a few donors. This table comes from immunoSEQ multiplex PCR, and its TCRdb copy is limited to in-frame clones, with some not included. The sample yields more than 90,000 clones, 95% seen once. Sequencing was performed on T cells isolated from PBMCs. The receptors stem from a human donor in good health.

The genes are TRBV10-2 and TRBJ1-1; no clear D gene. The germline CDR1 and CDR2 sequences are WSHSY and SAAADI. The length of the CDR3 is 14 residues. V was shortened by 4 bases and J by 4 bases, with 13 bases between the two germline ends. CDR3 region: CASSALPIFTEAFF. The DNA of the CDR3 is TGCGCCAGCAGTGCACTTCCAATTTTCACTGAAGCTTTCTTT.

The V gene is TRBV11-3, the J gene TRBJ2-7; D might be TRBD1 (6 bases). CDR3 length: 17 amino acids. The germline V gene has CDR1 SGHNT and CDR2 YENEEA. Deletions cut 5 bases from V and 1 base from J, with 21 bases between. As DNA, the CDR3 is TGTGCCAGCAGCCCATCCGGGACATTACTCGCTTCCTACGAGCAGTACTTC. Its translation is CASSPSGTLLASYEQYF.

The J gene is TRBJ2-2, the V gene TRBV5-1; TRBD2 matches at 9 bases. The junction had 5 bases not matched to a gene; V was cut back by 3 bases and J by 5 bases. Germline-derived CDR1 and CDR2 are SGHRS and YFSETQ. The length of the CDR3 is 15 residues. This CDR3 is CASSYGLASTGELFF. For the CDR3, the DNA is TGCGCCAGCAGCTACGGACTAGCGTCTACCGGGGAGCTGTTTTTT. The whole variable domain, remainder taken from reference TRBV5-1 and TRBJ2-2, is KAGVTQTPRYLIKTRGQQVTLSCSPISGHRSVSWYQQTPGQGLQFLFEYFSETQRNKGNFPGRFSGRQFSNSRSEMNVSTLELGDSALYLCASSYGLASTGELFFGEGSRLTVL.